The source of this TCR beta chain is a study of blood T cell repertoires in COVID-19. The overall study: Some COVID-19 samples were acute and others convalescent; all came from the United States, Italy and Spain. T cells, B-cell-depleted T cells, or PBMCs provided the cDNA or gDNA that served as material.

Germline CDR1 is SNHLY and CDR2 is FYNNEI. V was cut by 6 bases and J by 0 bases, with 12 bases left in between. The CDR3 has 15 residues. This clone was seen only once. As originally analysed: From reference gene primer amplification, estimates of nucleated cell counts were derived. The assay was immunoSEQ multiplex PCR, and TCRdb's table has in-frame clones only and misses some. Clonal size and the V and J genes are those of that table, whereas D and trimming came from the DNA. Of approximately 200,000 clones in the sample, around 81% were seen once. The V and J genes are TRBV2 and TRBJ1-3; perhaps TRBD1 as D (6 bases). This TCR came from a woman aged 55-75 years with acute or convalescent COVID-19. Sequencing was done on a sample of peripheral blood. The DNA of the CDR3 is TGTGCCAGCAGGGGGGGGCAGTTCTCTGGAAACACCATATATTTT. Its protein product is CASRGGQFSGNTIYF.